This T cell receptor beta chain was profiled in a study of blood T cell repertoires in COVID-19. The CDR3 runs to 14 residues. The J segment lost 6 bases and the V segment lost 1 base, leaving 4 bases of the junction unmatched. Germline V gives CDR1 SGHTA, CDR2 FQGNSA. The table came from immunoSEQ multiplex PCR; TCRdb's copy has only in-frame clones and leaves some out. This repertoire shows some 96,000 clones, around four fifths found once; its top ten account for around an eighth. The chain couples TRBV7-2 to TRBJ2-3, with 7 bases that match TRBD1. Sequenced: peripheral blood. This TCR was sampled from a woman aged 70-85 years with acute or convalescent COVID-19. The CDR3: CASSLGQGVDTQYF. CDR3 coding DNA: TGTGCCAGCAGCTTAGGACAGGGAGTGGATACGCAGTATTTT.